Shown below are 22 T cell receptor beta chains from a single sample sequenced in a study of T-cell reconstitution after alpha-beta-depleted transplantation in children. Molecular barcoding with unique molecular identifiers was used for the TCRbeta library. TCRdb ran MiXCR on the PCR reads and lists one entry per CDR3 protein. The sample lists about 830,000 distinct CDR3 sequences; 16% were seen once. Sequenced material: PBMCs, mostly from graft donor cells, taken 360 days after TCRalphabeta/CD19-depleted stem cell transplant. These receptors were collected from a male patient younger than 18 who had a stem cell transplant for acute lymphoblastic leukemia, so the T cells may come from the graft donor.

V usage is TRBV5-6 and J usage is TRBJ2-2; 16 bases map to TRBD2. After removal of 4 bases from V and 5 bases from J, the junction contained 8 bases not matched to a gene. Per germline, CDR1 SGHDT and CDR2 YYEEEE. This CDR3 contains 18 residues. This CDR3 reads CASSKGLAGGPLTGELFF. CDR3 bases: TGTGCCAGCAGCAAGGGACTAGCGGGAGGGCCGTTAACCGGGGAGCTGTTTTTT. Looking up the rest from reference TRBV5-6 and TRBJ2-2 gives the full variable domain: DAGVTQSPTHLIKTRGQQVTLRCSPKSGHDTVSWYQQALGQGPQFIFQYYEEEERQRGNFPDRFSGHQFPNYSSELNVNALLLGDSALYLCASSKGLAGGPLTGELFFGEGSRLTVL.

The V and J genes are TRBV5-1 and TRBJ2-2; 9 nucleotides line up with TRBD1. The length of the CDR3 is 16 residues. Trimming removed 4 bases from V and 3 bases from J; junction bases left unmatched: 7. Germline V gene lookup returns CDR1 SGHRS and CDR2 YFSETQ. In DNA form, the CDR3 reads TGCGCCAGCAGCAACAACAGGGGGCGGGACACCGGGGAGCTGTTTTTT. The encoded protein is CASSNNRGRDTGELFF.

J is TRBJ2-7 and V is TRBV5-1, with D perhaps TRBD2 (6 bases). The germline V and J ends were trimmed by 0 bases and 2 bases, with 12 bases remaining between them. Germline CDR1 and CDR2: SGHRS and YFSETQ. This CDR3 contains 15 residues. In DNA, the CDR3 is TGCGCCAGCAGCTTGGTGGGGACTCCCCCCTACGAGCAGTACTTC. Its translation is CASSLVGTPPYEQYF.

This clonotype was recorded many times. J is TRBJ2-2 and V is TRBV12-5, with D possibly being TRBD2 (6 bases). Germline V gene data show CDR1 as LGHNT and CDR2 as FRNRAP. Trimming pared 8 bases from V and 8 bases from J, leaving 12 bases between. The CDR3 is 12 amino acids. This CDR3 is CASSAGRGELFF. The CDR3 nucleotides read TGTGCTAGTAGCGCGGGGAGAGGGGAGCTGTTTTTT.

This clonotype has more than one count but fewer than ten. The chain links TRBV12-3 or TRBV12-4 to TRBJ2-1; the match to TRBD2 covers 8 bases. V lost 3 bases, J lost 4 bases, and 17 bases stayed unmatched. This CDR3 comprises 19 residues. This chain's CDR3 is CASSFRAGTVPGGYNEQFF. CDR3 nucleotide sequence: TGTGCCAGCAGTTTCAGAGCGGGCACCGTTCCGGGGGGGTACAATGAGCAGTTCTTC.

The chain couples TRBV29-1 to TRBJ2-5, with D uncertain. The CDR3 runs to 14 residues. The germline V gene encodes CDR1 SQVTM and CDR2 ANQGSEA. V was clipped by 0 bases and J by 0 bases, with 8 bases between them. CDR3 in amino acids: CSVEDRNYQETQYF. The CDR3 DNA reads TGCAGCGTTGAAGATAGAAACTACCAAGAGACCCAGTACTTC. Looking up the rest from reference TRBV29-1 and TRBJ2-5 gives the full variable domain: SAVISQKPSRDICQRGTSLTIQCQVDSQVTMMFWYRQQPGQSLTLIATANQGSEATYESGFVIDKFPISRPNLTFSTLTVSNMSPEDSSIYLCSVEDRNYQETQYFGPGTRLLVL.

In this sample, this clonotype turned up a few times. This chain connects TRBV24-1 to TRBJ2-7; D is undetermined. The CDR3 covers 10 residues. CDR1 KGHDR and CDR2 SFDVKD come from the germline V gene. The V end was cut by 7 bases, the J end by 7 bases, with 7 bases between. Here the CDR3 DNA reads TGTGCCACCAGCCTATATGAGCAGTACTTC. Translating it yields CATSLYEQYF.

The CDR3 DNA follows: TGTGCCAGCAGCTCTATTCGGGACAGGCGCTCCTACGAGCAGTACTTC. The encoded protein is CASSSIRDRRSYEQYF. The V and J genes are TRBV11-2 and TRBJ2-7, with 8 bases that match TRBD1. Germline CDR1 is SGHAT and CDR2 is FQNNGV. CDR3 size: 16 residues. The V and J ends lost 4 bases and 0 bases, in that order; junction bases with no gene match: 8.

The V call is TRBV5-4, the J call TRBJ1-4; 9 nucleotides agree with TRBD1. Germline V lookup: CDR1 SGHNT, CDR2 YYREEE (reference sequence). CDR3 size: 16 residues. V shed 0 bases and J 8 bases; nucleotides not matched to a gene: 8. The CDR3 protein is CASSLAPGTGKEKLFF. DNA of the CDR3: TGTGCCAGCAGCTTGGCACCCGGGACAGGGAAAGAAAAACTGTTTTTT.

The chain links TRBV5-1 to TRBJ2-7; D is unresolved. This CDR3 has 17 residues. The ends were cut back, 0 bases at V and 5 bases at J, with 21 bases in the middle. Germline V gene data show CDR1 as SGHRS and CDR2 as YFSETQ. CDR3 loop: CASSLEQNTLDDHEQYF. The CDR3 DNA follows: TGCGCCAGCAGCTTGGAACAAAACACCTTGGACGACCACGAGCAGTACTTC.

CDR3 DNA: TGTGCCATCAGTGAGTCGATACTTAGCGGGGGGCGCTACGAGCAGTACTTC. Its translation is CAISESILSGGRYEQYF. The chain links TRBV10-3 to TRBJ2-7, with 10 bases fitting TRBD2. Germline V gene data show CDR1 as ENHRY and CDR2 as SYGVKD. J was trimmed by 3 bases and V by 0 bases; bases with no gene match: 8. The length of the CDR3 is 17 residues.

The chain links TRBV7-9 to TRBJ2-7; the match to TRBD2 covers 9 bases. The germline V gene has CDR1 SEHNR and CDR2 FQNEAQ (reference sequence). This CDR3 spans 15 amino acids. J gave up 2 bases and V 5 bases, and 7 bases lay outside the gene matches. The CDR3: CASSPIAGVTYEQYF. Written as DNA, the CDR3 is TGTGCCAGCAGCCCGATAGCGGGAGTCACCTACGAGCAGTACTTC.

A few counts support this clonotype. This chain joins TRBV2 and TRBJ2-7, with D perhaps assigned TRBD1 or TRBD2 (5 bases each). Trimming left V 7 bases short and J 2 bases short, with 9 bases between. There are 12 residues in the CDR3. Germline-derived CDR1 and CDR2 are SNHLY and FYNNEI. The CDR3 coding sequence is TGTGCCAGCATCGGGGCTCCCTACGAGCAGTACTTC. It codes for CASIGAPYEQYF.

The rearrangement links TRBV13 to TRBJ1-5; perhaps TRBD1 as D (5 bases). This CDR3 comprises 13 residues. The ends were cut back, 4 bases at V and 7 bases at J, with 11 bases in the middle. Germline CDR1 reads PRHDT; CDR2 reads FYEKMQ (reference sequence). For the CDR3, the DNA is TGTGCCAGCAGCTGGGGGACGCGGCAGCCCCAGCATTTT. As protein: CASSWGTRQPQHF.

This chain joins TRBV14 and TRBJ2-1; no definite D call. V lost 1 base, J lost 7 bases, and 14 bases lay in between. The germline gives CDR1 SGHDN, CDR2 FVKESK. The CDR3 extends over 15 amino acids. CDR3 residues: CASSQVRMIGNEQFF. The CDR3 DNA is TGTGCCAGCAGCCAAGTACGTATGATAGGAAATGAGCAGTTCTTC.

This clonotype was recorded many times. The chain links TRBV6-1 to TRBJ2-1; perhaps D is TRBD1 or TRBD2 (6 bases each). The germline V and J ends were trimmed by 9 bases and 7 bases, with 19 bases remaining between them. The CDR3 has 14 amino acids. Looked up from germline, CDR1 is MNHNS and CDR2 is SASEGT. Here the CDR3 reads CASAWGAPRNEQFF. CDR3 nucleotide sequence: TGTGCCAGTGCCTGGGGGGCGCCCCGTAATGAGCAGTTCTTC.

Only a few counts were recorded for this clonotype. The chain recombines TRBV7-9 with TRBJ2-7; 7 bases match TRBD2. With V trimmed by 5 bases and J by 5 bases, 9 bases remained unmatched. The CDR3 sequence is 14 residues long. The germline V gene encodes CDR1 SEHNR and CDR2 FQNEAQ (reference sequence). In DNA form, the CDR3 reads TGTGCCAGCAGCCCCCCGGGACTACCCCACGAGCAGTACTTC. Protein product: CASSPPGLPHEQYF.

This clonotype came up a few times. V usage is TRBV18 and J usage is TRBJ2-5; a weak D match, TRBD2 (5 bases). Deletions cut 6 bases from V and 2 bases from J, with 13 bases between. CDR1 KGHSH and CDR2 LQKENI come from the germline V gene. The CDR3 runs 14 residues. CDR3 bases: TGTGCCAGCTCCCCGTCGGGGTCTCAAGAGACCCAGTACTTC. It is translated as CASSPSGSQETQYF.

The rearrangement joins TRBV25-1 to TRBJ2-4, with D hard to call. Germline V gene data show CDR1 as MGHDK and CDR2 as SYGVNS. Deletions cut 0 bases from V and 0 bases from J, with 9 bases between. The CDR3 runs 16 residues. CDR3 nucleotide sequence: TGTGCCAGCAGTGAATATCGGACGGAAGCCAAAAACATTCAGTACTTC. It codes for CASSEYRTEAKNIQYF. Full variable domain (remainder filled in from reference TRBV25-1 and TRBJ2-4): EADIYQTPRYLVIGTGKKITLECSQTMGHDKMYWYQQDPGMELHLIHYSYGVNSTEKGDLSSESTVSRIRTEHFPLTLESARPSHTSQYLCASSEYRTEAKNIQYFGAGTRLSVL.

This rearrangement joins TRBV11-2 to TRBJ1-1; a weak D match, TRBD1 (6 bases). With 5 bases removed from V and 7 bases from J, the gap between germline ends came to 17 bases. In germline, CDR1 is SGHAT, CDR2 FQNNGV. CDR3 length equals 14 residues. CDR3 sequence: CASSQGQITIEAFF. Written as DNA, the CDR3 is TGTGCCAGCAGCCAAGGACAGATCACTATTGAAGCTTTCTTT.

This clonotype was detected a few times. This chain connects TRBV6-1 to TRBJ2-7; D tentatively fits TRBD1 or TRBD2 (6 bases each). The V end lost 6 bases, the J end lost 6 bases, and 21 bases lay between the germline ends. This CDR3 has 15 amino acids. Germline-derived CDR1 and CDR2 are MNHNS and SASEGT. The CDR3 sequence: CASREPGGNRFEQYF. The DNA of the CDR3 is TGTGCCAGCAGGGAGCCCGGGGGCAACCGCTTCGAGCAGTACTTC.

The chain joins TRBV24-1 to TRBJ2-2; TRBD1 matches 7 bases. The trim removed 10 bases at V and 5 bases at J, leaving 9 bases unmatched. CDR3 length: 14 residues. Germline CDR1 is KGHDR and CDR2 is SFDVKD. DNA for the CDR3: TGTGCCACTCGCAATAGGGGGCGGACCGGGGAGCTGTTTTTT. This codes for CATRNRGRTGELFF.